This T cell receptor (beta chain) was captured in a study of CD4 and CD8 cells across lung adenocarcinoma regions. The V end lost 7 bases, the J end lost 3 bases, and 9 bases lay between the germline ends. CDR3 length: 13 residues. In germline, CDR1 is MNHNS, CDR2 SASEGT. Localized lung adenocarcinoma, a non-small cell lung cancer, affected the donors. In TCRdb, the PCR reads were re-called with MiXCR into one record per CDR3 protein. The sample lists about 16,000 distinct CDR3 sequences, around 56% seen once, with 55% in the top ten. The chain couples TRBV6-1 to TRBJ2-2; D may be TRBD1 (6 bases). This sequence was found in a female donor with lung adenocarcinoma. The CD4 and CD8 labels of this study may be unreliable. Specimen: CD8+ T cells from the center of a lung tumor. The CDR3 region is CASKNRDTGELFF. The DNA for the CDR3 is TGTGCCAGCAAAAACAGGGACACCGGGGAGCTGTTTTTT.